This T cell receptor beta chain was profiled in a study of cytomegalovirus exposure and HLA in healthy donors. Comment on this clone: Antigen: not known.

This PCR relied on a set of 60 Vbeta primers and 13 Jbeta primers. The repertoire was sequenced with immunoSEQ multiplex PCR; TCRdb's copy has only in-frame clones and lacks some. The sample holds about 150,000 clones, 70% to 80% seen once. Notes on the study in general: The study carried out a later analysis of TCR beta sequences. It associated around 17,000 of them with specific HLA alleles at a false discovery rate of 0.05.

What was sequenced was PBMCs. The origin of this receptor is an older woman in good health and CMV-seropositive.

The CDR3 loop is CASSLRGSETQYF. The CDR3 nucleotides read TGTGCCAGCAGCTTGAGAGGGTCAGAGACCCAGTACTTC. The chain joins TRBV5-4 to TRBJ2-5; possibly TRBD2 for D (5 bases). The germline gives CDR1 SGHNT, CDR2 YYREEE (reference sequence). Trimming removed 1 base from V and 4 bases from J, with 8 bases in between. The CDR3 totals 13 residues.